This TCR beta chain was obtained from a study of Graves' ophthalmopathy and Graves' hyperthyroidism. The CDR3 length is 14 residues. Trimming left V 0 bases short and J 5 bases short, with 8 bases between. Overall study results and limits: Ophthalmopathy progression was predicted by the model at less than 71% sensitivity and under 75% specificity.

From RNA, the CDR3 regions of TCR beta chains were amplified and sequenced. HTBI-primed first-round RT-PCR preceded second-round multiplex PCR. Each CDR3 protein is one row after TCRdb ran MiXCR on the multiplex PCR reads. The sample holds approximately 480,000 distinct CDR3 sequences, approximately 14% seen once. Active ophthalmopathy (CAS at least 3, NOSPECS at least 4), lasting under 3 months. Symptoms, serum thyroxine and TRAb, thyroid ultrasound, and orbital computed tomography formed the diagnostic basis. The PBMCs used were ones drawn from about 9.2 ml of fresh peripheral blood. Many counts were recorded for this clonotype. Its antigen is unidentified.

Sample: blood. This clonotype originated in a woman in her 30s with Graves' ophthalmopathy. V usage is TRBV12-3 or TRBV12-4 and J usage is TRBJ1-3; D not certain. The CDR3 DNA is TGTGCCAGCAGTTTAGCAGGGTATAGAAACACCATATATTTT. Residues: CASSLAGYRNTIYF.